The T cell receptor (beta chain) under discussion was sequenced for a study of blood T cell repertoires in COVID-19. Sequencing used immunoSEQ multiplex PCR; TCRdb keeps in-frame clones, though not all of them. The sample has a few hundred thousand clones, 90% seen once; the top ten hold more than 0.85%. This clone was picked up a small number of times. The same CDR3 can be traced to other DNA sequences in this sample. Trimming stripped 0 bases from V and 6 bases from J, with 6 bases between. The CDR3 consists of 12 residues. Germline CDR1 reads SEHNR; CDR2 reads FQNEAQ (reference sequence). What was sequenced was peripheral blood. The TCR originated in a woman aged 40 to 55 with COVID-19, enrolled during active disease. This chain links TRBV7-9 with TRBJ2-7, with D tentatively TRBD1 (6 bases). This chain's CDR3 is CASSLAGGEQYF. CDR3 sequence (DNA): TGTGCCAGCAGCTTAGCAGGGGGCGAGCAGTACTTC.